This T cell receptor beta chain emerged from a study of T cells in Graves' hyperthyroidism and ophthalmopathy. For the study at large: Any treatment followed the collection of peripheral blood at initial diagnosis.

At least ten counts were recorded for this clonotype. Diagnoses were established using clinical symptoms, serum thyroxine and TRAb, thyroid ultrasound and orbital computed tomography. The CDR3 is 20 amino acids. The V end lost 5 bases, the J end lost 0 bases, and 29 bases lay between the germline ends. From RNA transcripts, TCR beta CDR3 regions were amplified. HTBI primers were used for first-round RT-PCR of the TCR CDR3. TCRdb itself ran the multiplex PCR reads through MiXCR, one entry per CDR3 protein. The table includes 360,000 or so distinct CDR3 sequences, 13% to 15% detected once. The clonotype comes from a woman aged 60-75 years with Graves' ophthalmopathy. The sample taken for sequencing was blood. The chain employs TRBV12-3 or TRBV12-4 and TRBJ2-7; no firm D call. CDR3 coding DNA: TGTGCCAGCAGTCCCGATGGGCAGACAAGTTTGTGGGTCTCCTCCTACGAGCAGTACTTC. Its translation: CASSPDGQTSLWVSSYEQYF.